The source of this T cell receptor (beta chain) is a study of CD8+CD57+ T cells in acquired aplastic anemia. The authors sequenced patients whose flow cytometry had shown CD8+CD57+ cell expansion. Every patient was diagnosed with severe acquired aplastic anemia. This clonotype came up a few times. Its specificity is not known. Genomic DNA, serving as template, underwent TCR beta VDJ and CDR3 profiling. MiXCR was run by TCRdb on the reads, yielding one entry per CDR3 protein. This repertoire shows roughly 200,000 distinct CDR3 sequences, roughly 65% found once; its top ten account for approximately 42%. General study findings and limits: There were around 28 CD8+ CDR3 sequences that occurred in both patients and controls.

This sequence was found in a human donor with aplastic anemia. Sequenced input: sorted CD4+, CD8+, or CD8+CD57+ T cells (not recorded which) from PBMCs.

The chain's CDR3 is CATSTGLDHRELFF. The CDR3 bases are TGTGCCACCAGCACTGGGTTAGATCACCGGGAGCTGTTTTTT. The chain has TRBV24-1 and TRBJ2-2, with D unclear. The CDR3 is 14 amino acids. V was shortened by 7 bases and J by 9 bases, with 17 bases between the two germline ends. Germline-derived CDR1 and CDR2 are KGHDR and SFDVKD.